The 17 T cell receptor beta chains given below trace back to one sample, sequenced in a study of blood T cell repertoires in COVID-19. Assay used: immunoSEQ multiplex PCR; TCRdb lists only in-frame clones, some missing. The profile covers 360,000 or so clones, with roughly four fifths appearing a single time and approximately 4.7% taken by the ten largest. Input material: PBMCs or T cells enriched from blood (not recorded which). All receptors derive from a woman between 50 and 59 years old who had recovered from COVID-19.

The rearrangement links TRBV3-1 (or the pseudogene TRBV3-2) to TRBJ1-6, with D unclear. This CDR3 spans 16 amino acids. Germline CDR1 LGHDT, CDR2 YNNKEL (reference sequence). V lost 1 base, J lost 7 bases, and 14 bases lay in between. In nucleotides, the CDR3 is TGTGCCAGCAGCCAAGTCGGTCTGAGCGCCAATTCACCCCTCCACTTT. Protein sequence: CASSQVGLSANSPLHF.

This clone appeared a few times. The chain is built from TRBV2 and TRBJ2-7; no reliable D call. This CDR3 region has 12 residues. Trimming removed 6 bases from V and 7 bases from J, with 13 bases in between. Germline lookup yields CDR1 SNHLY and CDR2 FYNNEI. The CDR3 DNA reads as TGTGCCAGCAGCCTCCGAGACAATGAGCAGTACTTC. Translated: CASSLRDNEQYF.

The CDR3 sequence is CASSFPGRDTEAFF. CDR3 nucleotides: TGTGCCAGCAGTTTCCCGGGAAGGGACACTGAAGCTTTCTTT. The V gene is TRBV28, the J gene TRBJ1-1; the D is unclear. Germline CDR1 and CDR2: MDHEN and SYDVKM. CDR3 length: 14 residues. Trimming removed 3 bases from V and 3 bases from J, with 11 bases in between.

The chain links TRBV4-1 to TRBJ2-1, with TRBD2 matching over 9 bases. This CDR3 has 18 residues. V gave up 1 base and J gave up 5 bases; unmatched junction bases: 12. Germline-derived CDR1 and CDR2 are MGHRA and YSYEKL. The CDR3, as DNA: TGCGCCAGCAGCCAAGTTGCGGGAGGGGGTGGACTAAACAATGAGCAGTTCTTC. This encodes CASSQVAGGGGLNNEQFF.

The gene calls are TRBV28 and TRBJ1-2; 9 nucleotides align to TRBD1. This CDR3 is built from 14 residues. The germline V gene encodes CDR1 MDHEN and CDR2 SYDVKM. The J segment lost 14 bases and the V segment lost 2 bases, leaving 12 bases of the junction unmatched. This CDR3 reads CASSLRDREWRGTF. CDR3 nucleotides: TGTGCCAGCAGTTTAAGGGACAGGGAATGGAGAGGGACCTTC.

In this sample, this clone turned up once. The chain recombines TRBV19 with TRBJ1-2, with a tentative D call TRBD1 (5 bases). The CDR3 length is 14 residues. Trimming removed 5 bases from V and 0 bases from J, with 10 bases in between. Per the germline V gene, CDR1 is LNHDA and CDR2 is SQIVND (reference sequence). The CDR3 sequence is CASSPQGPNYGYTF. The CDR3 bases are TGTGCCAGTAGTCCCCAGGGCCCTAACTATGGCTACACCTTC.

The V gene is TRBV4-2, the J gene TRBJ1-5; tentatively, D is TRBD1 (5 bases). The V end was cut by 1 base, the J end by 7 bases, with 11 bases between. Germline loops: CDR1 LGHNA, CDR2 YNFKEQ. The CDR3 sequence is 14 residues long. CDR3 coding DNA: TGTGCCAGCAGCCAAGTTAGGGGTGGGCAGCCCCAGCATTTT. It is translated as CASSQVRGGQPQHF.

The J gene is TRBJ1-2, the V gene TRBV12-3 or TRBV12-4; D not resolved. The CDR3 length is 13 residues. V dropped 1 base and J dropped 4 bases, with 7 bases sitting between them. The CDR3 nucleotides read TGTGCCAGCAGTTTAGGATCAGGCTATGGCTACACCTTC. Translating gives CASSLGSGYGYTF.

The chain has TRBV14 and TRBJ2-3; 9 bases agree with TRBD2. After removal of 0 bases from V and 2 bases from J, the junction contained 12 bases not matched to a gene. The CDR3 spans 19 residues. Germline V gene lookup returns CDR1 SGHDN and CDR2 FVKESK. CDR3 residues: CASSQEGGGAQFSTDTQYF. Written as DNA, the CDR3 is TGTGCCAGCAGCCAAGAAGGCGGGGGGGCCCAATTCTCCACAGATACGCAGTATTTT.

This clone was seen only once. This sequence joins TRBV30 and TRBJ1-4; D not resolved. Germline V CDR1 and CDR2: GTSNPN, SVGIG (reference sequence). The CDR3 sequence is 15 residues long. V was clipped by 3 bases and J by 0 bases, with 11 bases between them. CDR3 bases: TGTGCCTGGAGCGGGCGGGTTGCAACTAATGAAAAACTGTTTTTT. Translation: CAWSGRVATNEKLFF.

The chain employs TRBV28 and TRBJ1-1, with a weak D call TRBD1 (6 bases). This CDR3 contains 16 residues. V shed 0 bases and J shed 6 bases, with 17 bases lying between them. The germline V gene encodes CDR1 MDHEN and CDR2 SYDVKM. The CDR3 spells CASSLWTGAVGPEAFF. The DNA for the CDR3 is TGTGCCAGCAGTTTATGGACAGGAGCCGTGGGGCCTGAAGCTTTCTTT.

The chain combines TRBV9 with TRBJ2-1; 13 nucleotides match TRBD2. After removal of 0 bases from V and 0 bases from J, the junction contained 12 bases not matched to a gene. Germline CDR1 is SGDLS and CDR2 is YYNGEE. The CDR3 has 21 amino acids. As DNA, the CDR3 is TGTGCCAGCAGCGTAGGTAGGTGGGGACTAGCGGGGCCGAGCTCCTACAATGAGCAGTTCTTC. It translates to CASSVGRWGLAGPSSYNEQFF.

This chain joins TRBV4-2 and TRBJ1-3; D gene uncertain. The V end was cut by 0 bases, the J end by 0 bases, with 6 bases between. The CDR3 is made up of 15 amino acids. CDR1 and CDR2 from the germline V gene are LGHNA and YNFKEQ. The CDR3 spells CASSQDWSSGNTIYF. CDR3 in DNA: TGTGCCAGCAGCCAAGATTGGAGCTCTGGAAACACCATATATTTT.

The CDR3 sequence is CASSLIGGAEAFF. In DNA, the CDR3 is TGTGCCAGCAGTCTAATCGGAGGGGCTGAAGCTTTCTTT. The genes are TRBV6-2 or TRBV6-3 and TRBJ1-1; TRBD1 is a possible D gene (5 bases). V lost 5 bases and J 6 bases, leaving 13 bases between the germline ends. Germline CDR1 and CDR2: MNHEY and SVGEGT. CDR3 length equals 13 residues.

The V gene is TRBV4-1, the J gene TRBJ1-2; D is perhaps TRBD1 (6 bases). Germline lookup yields CDR1 MGHRA and CDR2 YSYEKL. This CDR3 is built from 18 residues. V gave up 0 bases and J gave up 7 bases, with 24 bases separating them. CDR3 amino acids: CASSQDSAGATFIRGYTF. CDR3 in DNA: TGCGCCAGCAGCCAAGATTCGGCAGGGGCGACTTTTATACGTGGCTACACCTTC.

The chain links TRBV3-1 (or the pseudogene TRBV3-2) to TRBJ2-1; 7 bases fit TRBD2. Germline V gene data show CDR1 as LGHDT and CDR2 as YNNKEL (reference sequence). The ends lost 0 bases at V and 0 bases at J; junction bases unmatched: 2. The CDR3 runs to 16 residues. The CDR3 sequence is CASSQDGGVSYNEQFF. CDR3 sequence (DNA): TGTGCCAGCAGCCAAGATGGGGGGGTCTCCTACAATGAGCAGTTCTTC.

The V gene is TRBV19, the J gene TRBJ1-5; D is possibly TRBD1 (6 bases). V was clipped by 5 bases and J by 15 bases, with 17 bases between them. The germline gives CDR1 LNHDA, CDR2 SQIVND (reference sequence). The CDR3 covers 12 residues. The CDR3 nucleotides read TGTGCCAGTAGTGCCAGGGGCGAAACCGTGCATTTT. Its translation is CASSARGETVHF.